This TCR beta chain was recovered during a study of shared clonotypes between healthy human individuals (dated by TCRdb to 2019 to 2021). In terms of the full investigation: The cohort included a few men and a couple of women between 18 and 49 years of age. Per donor, three plates each were used for CD4 naive and CD4 memory, two for CD8 naive, and one for CD8 memory. To estimate repertoire size and how much clonotype sharing occurs between individuals, the study deeply sequenced the blood TCR repertoires of several healthy adults. To increase sequencing depth and limit assay-specific biases, TCR repertoire library preparation and sequencing were carried out by different laboratories using diverse techniques. Each donor's leukapheresis produced roughly between about 0.9 and 9.5 billion PBMCs. Results and caveats for the whole study, not just this receptor: Even with the large sequencing depth, rarefaction of the sorted-subset datasets indicated that sequencing was incomplete. Estimated clonotype richness was generally larger for naive than for memory subsets. Sampling was restricted to blood, and TCR repertoires in tissue are likely to differ from TCR repertoires in blood. The genetic and exposure-history diversity represented was limited by the small number of donors. Compared with non-shared clonotypes, clonotypes shared by all four sorted-subset donors had higher generation probabilities. Across a handful of donors, around 5.4% of naive CD4, more than 3% of naive CD8, 2.3% of memory CD4, and under 0.45% of memory CD8 clonotypes were shared. Pairwise subsampling led to the expectation that sequencing depth would affect the degree of clonotype sharing among donors.

Reading the germline V gene gives CDR1 KGHSH and CDR2 LQKENI. The CDR3 measures 16 amino acids from cysteine to phenylalanine. Of all the DNA, just the CDR3 is kept, 48 bases in frame from base 1. Germline trimming amounts to 3 bases on V and 4 bases on J, with 5 as the count of junction bases outside the gene matches. The donors were healthy, HIV-negative adults with no recently reported acute infections or vaccinations. Only Caucasian adults living in Nashville, Tennessee, USA were represented among the donors. CD4+ T cells were enriched through magnetic negative selection, after which naive cells were positively selected on CD45RA and the remaining negative fraction served as the memory subset. After blood collection by leukapheresis, PBMCs were isolated using Ficoll-Histopaque density gradient centrifugation and then cryopreserved in the vapor phase of liquid nitrogen. Analytical flow cytometry was used to check the purity and quantity of every magnetically sorted T cell population. Each sorted fraction had its genomic DNA isolated and then quantified by UV absorbance on a Nanodrop 2000c.

About this clone itself: What this receptor recognizes is not known. Base-call qualities are not available, and no considerably larger clone is one nucleotide away. Different DNA sequences within this sample yield the same CDR3.

Using the deep immunoSEQ assay, TCR CDR3 regions were amplified from genomic DNA by multiplex PCR. Extracted genomic DNA from each cell subset was spread evenly across all wells of several immunoSEQ 96-well plates, with each plate serving as a replicate. For sorted subsets, roughly 0.2 ug genomic DNA, equal to about 30,000 T cell genomes, was loaded into each replicate PCR. Purified libraries were measured with a Qubit 3.0 fluorometer, size-checked on a Bioanalyzer 2100, and measured again with the KAPA Library Quantification kit. Every immunoSEQ 96-well plate was sequenced on a separate single-read 150-cycle Illumina NextSeq 550 flow cell. Per the original workflow: The immunoSEQ output contained only junctional sequences without quality scores, so filtering could not match that applied to full-length reads. Sequences were annotated with PyIR, a Python wrapper for IgBLAST v1.9, and V/J genes and CDR3 were assigned using IMGT germline references. Reads were removed for weak V/J assignments (E-value above 1e-6), missing CDR3, stop codons, out-of-frame junctions, or ambiguous translated residues. V3J clonotypes were defined as sequences sharing the same inferred V gene, J gene, and CDR3 amino acid sequence. Percentage overlap between repertoires was calculated by dividing the number of shared unique clonotypes by the size of the smaller repertoire. RTK rarefaction, the Chao1 estimator, and Recon v2.1 estimates of unobserved clonotypes were used to assess repertoire richness. OLGA was used to compute generation probabilities for all TCRbeta clonotypes that the gDNA method yielded from a few donors. TCRdb holds this immuneACCESS table with in-frame rearrangements only. Some clones are missing; in checked studies, unresolved V genes explain under half, and the rest has no known cause. V and J calls and clone size are given by that table; D and trimming were obtained from the DNA. The table for this sample lists about 980,000 clones; approximately 80% of them were counted only once. Approximately 1.5% of the sample belongs to the ten largest clones.

The sample taken for sequencing was memory CD4+ T cells sorted from blood. The cell subset or site label, read with the paper, signifies: CD45RA-negative fraction. Rearrangement joined TRBV18 to TRBJ2-1, and 11 junctional nucleotides match TRBD2. This clonotype was sampled from a man aged 18 to 30 in good health. The DNA is as follows: TGTGCCAGCTCACCTCCACTAGCGGGAGCTTACAATGAGCAGTTCTTC. Translated, it gives CASSPPLAGAYNEQFF.